Below, one TCR beta chain is given with its context. Its specificity is not known. The CDR3 carries no conserved terminal phenylalanine or tryptophan, so it likely arises from a read error. This record belongs to a study of human T cells and chemical hapten exposure. Study-wide context: Read at 6 days, the patch tests placed 0.01% DPC on the upper back. TCR yields differed between samples (mainly from small differences in pooled library volume). The study, taken as a whole, reports: Once DPC sensitization occurred, TCRs above 1 in 1000 frequency showed no change. A positive correlation with patch test score was shown by PT1 expanded TCR counts.

Described time point: patch test 3, about 24 weeks after DPC sensitization. Treatment noted: therapeutic diphenylcyclopropenone sensitization with weekly scalp DPC. V dropped 4 bases and J dropped 7 bases, with 17 bases sitting between them. CDR3 length equals 14 residues. CDR1 is SGHTA and CDR2 is FQGNSA in the germline V gene. TCRdb recomputed calls from the RACE reads with MiXCR, one row per CDR3 protein. The sample carries about 160,000 distinct CDR3 sequences, about 30% recorded once. J is TRBJ2-7 and V is TRBV7-2, with D perhaps being TRBD1 or TRBD2 (6 bases each). This sequence originates from a woman younger than 30 with alopecia areata. Some clones in this sample may be carry-over from other donors' samples. The sample was whole blood, taken in connection with sensitization to the hapten diphenylcyclopropenone (DPC). CDR3: CASSSNSGAREQYL. The CDR3 DNA sequence: TGTGCCAGCAGCTCCAACTCGGGGGCGCGGGAGCAGTACCTC.